The 22 T cell receptor beta chains listed next were all sequenced from one sample in a study of human CD8 memory T cell subsets (TCRdb year 2020). Early differentiated memory cells that were CCR7+ PD-1+ TIGIT+ and had dysfunctional, exhausted-like traits were classified as progenitor exhausted-like memory CD8+ T cells (TPEX). Sequenced using a NextSeq 550. A Human TCR Profiling Kit was used to prepare UMI-labeled 5' RACE TCRbeta libraries. Reads reprocessed by TCRdb are summarized as one entry per CDR3 protein sequence, and DNA is absent. The sample's records list about 8,800 distinct CDR3 sequences. The ten largest clonotypes hold 15% of the sample. Sequencing input: CD8+ T cells from PBMCs. The receptors here all came from a human donor in good health.

The rearrangement joins TRBV5-1 to TRBJ2-1; TCRdb's assignment of TRBD2 cannot be checked, as there is no DNA. This CDR3 contains 19 residues. The germline V gene has CDR1 SGHRS and CDR2 YFSETQ. The CDR3 protein is CASSSPKEASGGPYNEQFF.

The chain carries TRBV7-9 and TRBJ2-3. The CDR3 totals 12 residues. The germline V gene encodes CDR1 SEHNR and CDR2 FQNEAQ (reference sequence). The CDR3 sequence is CASRELVDTQYF.

The rearrangement links TRBV7-9 to TRBJ2-3; TCRdb calls TRBD2, which cannot be checked without DNA. Germline CDR1 and CDR2: SEHNR and FQNEAQ (reference sequence). The CDR3 is 15 residues long. CDR3 region: CASSSTSVRTDTQYF.

V usage is TRBV19 and J usage is TRBJ1-6; TCRdb designates TRBD1, a call that cannot be tested without DNA. Germline CDR1 is LNHDA and CDR2 is SQIVND (reference sequence). CDR3 size: 14 residues. CDR3 sequence: CASSLNREGSPLHF.

The chain carries TRBV27 and TRBJ2-7; TCRdb outputs TRBD1, but without DNA this stays unchecked. Germline V lookup: CDR1 MNHEY, CDR2 SMNVEV (reference sequence). This CDR3 is built from 14 residues. The CDR3 reads CASSFTGTGNKQYF.

Its frequency marks this clonotype as medium-sized. The rearrangement links TRBV7-8 to TRBJ2-1; TCRdb lists TRBD1, though no DNA is available to test this call. The V gene's germline CDR1 is SGHVS and CDR2 FQNEAQ. This CDR3 comprises 15 residues. CDR3 region: CASSLLAGEGNEQFF.

The rearrangement links TRBV14 to TRBJ1-2. Germline values: CDR1 SGHDN, CDR2 FVKESK. There are 15 residues in the CDR3. The chain's CDR3 is CASSHPSGPRYGYTF.

The chain is built from TRBV6-5 and TRBJ2-3; absent DNA, TCRdb's TRBD2 call cannot be checked. The CDR3 runs 13 residues. The germline V gene encodes CDR1 MNHEY and CDR2 SVGAGI. The CDR3 reads CASSSSGGNTQYF.

J is TRBJ2-1 and V is TRBV3-1; TCRdb gives TRBD1 as the D gene, but with no DNA this cannot be confirmed. The germline gives CDR1 LGHDT, CDR2 YNNKEL (reference sequence). The CDR3 spans 15 residues. CDR3 sequence: CASWGYSKGQGEQFF.

In terms of frequency, this clonotype is large. This CDR3 is CASIPRGAHNEQFF. The V call is TRBV21-1, the J call TRBJ2-1; TCRdb's D gene call, TRBD1, goes unchecked for lack of DNA. TRBV21-1 is assigned pseudogene status. The CDR3 is 14 residues long.

The chain combines TRBV5-4 with TRBJ1-1; TCRdb indicates TRBD1, and absent DNA this call remains unverified. The CDR3 totals 14 residues. From germline, CDR1 is SGHNT and CDR2 YYREEE (reference sequence). The CDR3 protein is CASSFGTGVPEAFF.

The rearrangement uses TRBV7-7 and TRBJ2-5. Germline assignment: CDR1 SSHAT and CDR2 FNYEAQ (reference sequence). This CDR3 region has 14 residues. The CDR3: CASSLRELGETQYF. The whole variable domain, filled in from reference TRBV7-7 and TRBJ2-5, reads GAGVSQSPRYKVTKRGQDVTLRCDPISSHATLYWYQQALGQGPEFLTYFNYEAQPDKSGLPSDRFSAERPEGSISTLTIQRTEQRDSAMYRCASSLRELGETQYFGPGTRLLVL.

The chain is built from TRBV30 and TRBJ2-4; as DNA is missing, the TRBD1 call by TCRdb cannot be tested. The germline CDR1 and CDR2 sequences are GTSNPN and SVGIG (reference sequence). The CDR3 has 16 residues. The CDR3 protein is CAWSQAGTDLWNIQYF.

This chain links TRBV7-2 with TRBJ2-7; with no DNA, the TCRdb D assignment of TRBD1 cannot be verified. This CDR3 region has 14 residues. Germline V lookup: CDR1 SGHTA, CDR2 FQGNSA. The CDR3 sequence: CASSDSLSTYEQYF.

V and J are TRBV5-1 and TRBJ2-5; the D gene TCRdb calls, TRBD1, cannot be checked with no DNA. The CDR3 is 14 residues long. Looked up from germline, CDR1 is SGHRS and CDR2 is YFSETQ. CDR3 in amino acids: CASSIGTGQETQYF.

V usage is TRBV20-1 and J usage is TRBJ2-5. This CDR3 spans 15 amino acids. CDR1 and CDR2 (germline): DFQATT, SNEGSKA (reference sequence). CDR3: CSARDIENSQETQYF.

This chain uses TRBV14 with TRBJ2-3; the TCRdb call, TRBD1, lacks DNA for checking. The CDR3 spans 13 residues. Germline V gene sequence: CDR1 SGHDN, CDR2 FVKESK. CDR3 sequence: CASTGTLTDTQYF.

This chain links TRBV19 with TRBJ2-3; absent DNA, TCRdb's TRBD1 call cannot be checked. This CDR3 contains 16 residues. CDR1 is LNHDA and CDR2 is SQIVND in the germline V gene (reference sequence). CDR3: CASSTLQGVGGDTQYF. Using reference TRBV19 and TRBJ2-3 for the parts outside the CDR3, the full variable domain is DGGITQSPKYLFRKEGQNVTLSCEQNLNHDAMYWYRQDPGQGLRLIYYSQIVNDFQKGDIAEGYSVSREKKESFPLTVTSAQKNPTAFYLCASSTLQGVGGDTQYFGPGTRLTVL.

The V and J genes are TRBV9 and TRBJ2-3; with no DNA, the TCRdb D assignment of TRBD2 cannot be verified. The CDR3 spans 17 residues. The germline gives CDR1 SGDLS, CDR2 YYNGEE. This CDR3 reads CASSSRLEGAGTDTQYF.

This rearrangement joins TRBV20-1 to TRBJ2-7. The CDR3 runs to 13 residues. Germline V lookup: CDR1 DFQATT, CDR2 SNEGSKA (reference sequence). CDR3 residues: CSARSLGTYEQYF.

This sequence joins TRBV7-9 and TRBJ2-3; without DNA, the TCRdb call of TRBD1 cannot be checked. Per germline, CDR1 SEHNR and CDR2 FQNEAQ (reference sequence). The CDR3 runs 16 residues. CDR3: CASRGPPGGLTDTQYF.

The chain combines TRBV2 with TRBJ1-1. This CDR3 comprises 11 residues. CDR1 and CDR2 from the germline V gene are SNHLY and FYNNEI. CDR3 residues: CASTGNTEAFF.